The 19 T cell receptor beta chains presented below share a single source sample, sequenced in a study of T cell clonotyping in hematopoietic cell transplantation. Assay: immunoSEQ multiplex PCR; the TCRdb copy retains only in-frame clones and omits some. Seen here are about 5,000 clones, 85% to 95% observed once, and the top ten hold 6.3%. The sample consisted of PBMCs, taken 180 days after allogeneic stem cell transplant. The receptors originated from a male patient between 60 and 69 years old who had an allogeneic stem cell transplant from a related donor, so the T cells may come from the graft donor. Some clones in this sample may be carry-over from other donors' samples.

This chain joins TRBV7-9 and TRBJ2-7, with TRBD1 matching 8 bases. This CDR3 has 15 residues. The V and J ends lost 5 bases and 5 bases, in that order; junction bases with no gene match: 11. CDR1 and CDR2 from the germline V gene are SEHNR and FQNEAQ (reference sequence). The CDR3 DNA is TGTGCCAGCAGCCGAGGACAGGGACGACGGGACGAGCAGTACTTC. This gives the protein CASSRGQGRRDEQYF.

The rearrangement links TRBV28 to TRBJ2-7, with 7 bases that match TRBD1. Per the germline V gene, CDR1 is MDHEN and CDR2 is SYDVKM. This CDR3 comprises 14 residues. Unmatched junction bases numbered 8, after V lost 5 bases and J lost 4 bases. CDR3: CASSLSGQVYEQYF. The CDR3 region has the DNA TGTGCCAGCAGTCTCTCTGGACAGGTATACGAGCAGTACTTC. The entire variable domain, with the rest obtained from reference TRBV28 and TRBJ2-7, is as follows: DVKVTQSSRYLVKRTGEKVFLECVQDMDHENMFWYRQDPGLGLRLIYFSYDVKMKEKGDIPEGYSVSREKKERFSLILESASTNQTSMYLCASSLSGQVYEQYFGPGTRLTVT.

The J gene is TRBJ2-7, the V gene TRBV7-8; weak D call: TRBD2 (6 bases). V was cut by 5 bases and J by 3 bases, with 17 bases left in between. The CDR3 is 15 amino acids. CDR1 is SGHVS, CDR2 FQNEAQ, per germline. The CDR3 region is CASSTEPSVYYEQYF. For the CDR3, the DNA is TGTGCCAGCAGCACGGAGCCTAGCGTCTACTACGAGCAGTACTTC.

The V and J genes are TRBV29-1 and TRBJ2-1, with D perhaps matching TRBD1 (6 bases). The CDR3 contains 16 residues. Trimming pared 6 bases from V and 4 bases from J, leaving 22 bases between. Germline CDR1 is SQVTM and CDR2 is ANQGSEA. This chain's CDR3 is CSVEPYPDRTYNEQFF. Written as DNA, the CDR3 is TGCAGCGTCGAGCCCTACCCTGACAGGACTTACAATGAGCAGTTCTTC.

CDR3 amino acids: CASSLNTGTGSPLHF. Written as DNA, the CDR3 is TGTGCCAGCAGCTTGAATACGGGAACAGGTTCACCCCTCCACTTT. The chain is built from TRBV7-6 and TRBJ1-6; tentatively, D is TRBD1 (5 bases). Per the germline V gene, CDR1 is SGHVS and CDR2 is FNYEAQ. V was trimmed by 3 bases and J by 9 bases, leaving 15 bases between them. CDR3 size: 15 residues.

The chain carries TRBV5-1 and TRBJ2-3; D uncertain. V lost 0 bases and J lost 5, with 4 bases in between. The CDR3 runs to 12 residues. CDR1 and CDR2 (germline): SGHRS, YFSETQ. The CDR3 DNA follows: TGCGCCAGCAGCTTGGCCAGAGATACGCAGTATTTT. It is translated as CASSLARDTQYF.

This chain connects TRBV19 to TRBJ1-1; D ambiguous. CDR1 is LNHDA and CDR2 is SQIVND in the germline V gene (reference sequence). With 1 base removed from V and 4 bases from J, the gap between germline ends came to 13 bases. The CDR3 runs 15 residues. The CDR3 bases are TGTGCCAGTAGTATAGCATCAGGTAGGGTCACTGAAGCTTTCTTT. Translation gives CASSIASGRVTEAFF.

This chain uses TRBV9 with TRBJ2-5; 9 bases map to TRBD2. The germline gives CDR1 SGDLS, CDR2 YYNGEE. The CDR3 runs 16 residues. V trimming: 0 bases; J trimming: 0 bases; junction bases outside the gene matches: 3. The CDR3 DNA is TGTGCCAGCAGCGTAGGGACTAGCGTCAACCAAGAGACCCAGTACTTC. Translating it yields CASSVGTSVNQETQYF.

The rearrangement uses TRBV9 and TRBJ2-3, with 9 bases aligning to TRBD2. V was clipped by 2 bases and J by 3 bases; unmatched bases: 7. This CDR3 is built from 16 residues. The germline V gene has CDR1 SGDLS and CDR2 YYNGEE. The CDR3: CASSVVAGVPTDTQYF. The CDR3 DNA follows: TGTGCCAGCAGCGTGGTAGCGGGGGTCCCGACAGATACGCAGTATTTT.

This sequence joins TRBV13 and TRBJ2-5, with 11 bases aligning to TRBD2. The V and J ends lost 0 bases and 6 bases, in that order; junction bases with no gene match: 3. This CDR3 is 15 amino acids long. Per the germline V gene, CDR1 is PRHDT and CDR2 is FYEKMQ (reference sequence). CDR3 loop: CASSLGTSGEQTQYF. The CDR3 DNA reads as TGTGCCAGCAGCTTAGGGACTAGCGGGGAACAGACCCAGTACTTC.

The V call is TRBV5-8, the J call TRBJ1-6; D is uncertain. V dropped 1 base and J dropped 9 bases, with 11 bases sitting between them. Germline V lookup: CDR1 SGHTS, CDR2 YDEGEE. This CDR3 is 14 amino acids long. The CDR3 DNA reads TGTGCCAGCAGCTTGTGGAGGGATGGTTCACCCCTCCACTTT. Translating it yields CASSLWRDGSPLHF. Drawing the rest from reference TRBV5-8 and TRBJ1-6, the complete variable domain is EAGVTQSPTHLIKTRGQQATLRCSPISGHTSVYWYQQALGLGLQFLLWYDEGEERNRGNFPPRFSGRQFPNYSSELNVNALELEDSALYLCASSLWRDGSPLHFGNGTRLTVT.

The gene calls are TRBV11-1 and TRBJ1-5, with 10 bases identical to TRBD1. From germline, CDR1 is SGHAT and CDR2 FQDESV (reference sequence). With 5 bases clipped from V and 4 bases from J, the junction kept 5 bases outside the gene matches. CDR3 length equals 15 residues. CDR3 loop: CASSPGTGVNQPQHF. The CDR3 DNA sequence: TGTGCCAGCAGCCCCGGGACAGGGGTTAATCAGCCCCAGCATTTT.

The J gene is TRBJ2-4, the V gene TRBV4-1, with a tentative D call TRBD2 (6 bases). The CDR3 runs to 11 residues. V shed 1 base and J shed 16 bases, with 11 bases lying between them. Per the germline V gene, CDR1 is MGHRA and CDR2 is YSYEKL. CDR3 in DNA: TGCGCCAGCAGCCAAGGGGAAGGGACTTACTTC. Translating it yields CASSQGEGTYF.

The chain employs TRBV7-9 and TRBJ2-7; D is ambiguous. V was shortened by 5 bases and J by 0 bases, with 8 bases between the two germline ends. The CDR3 consists of 13 residues. CDR1 and CDR2 (germline): SEHNR, FQNEAQ (reference sequence). This CDR3 is CASSPPSSYEQYF. The CDR3 DNA is TGTGCCAGCAGCCCCCCTAGCTCCTACGAGCAGTACTTC.

The chain employs TRBV6-6 and TRBJ2-1; D could derive from TRBD1 or TRBD2 (5 bases each). Between the trimmed V and J ends, which lost 6 bases and 4 bases, there was a span of 13 bases. Germline V gene lookup returns CDR1 MNHNY and CDR2 SVGAGI (reference sequence). The CDR3 totals 14 residues. CDR3 sequence (DNA): TGTGCCAGCAGGATCCGGGACCTTTACAATGAGCAGTTCTTC. Translation gives CASRIRDLYNEQFF.

This rearrangement joins TRBV5-6 to TRBJ2-7; D not resolved. Trimming stripped 1 base from V and 2 bases from J, with 13 bases between. The CDR3 has 15 residues. CDR1 and CDR2 (germline): SGHDT, YYEEEE. CDR3: CASSLLYSSTYEQYF. For the CDR3, the DNA is TGTGCCAGCAGCTTGCTATACAGCTCGACCTACGAGCAGTACTTC.

The V gene is TRBV5-8, the J gene TRBJ1-4; D is unclear. The CDR3 sequence is 14 residues long. Germline V gene lookup returns CDR1 SGHTS and CDR2 YDEGEE. Trimming removed 2 bases at V and 0 bases at J, with 5 bases between. Here the CDR3 DNA reads TGTGCCAGCAGCTTTTGGCCAACTAATGAAAAACTGTTTTTT. Protein sequence: CASSFWPTNEKLFF.

This clone was seen a single time. This chain connects TRBV4-3 to TRBJ2-5, with 11 bases matching TRBD2. The CDR3 sequence is 17 residues long. The junction had 7 bases not matched to a gene; V was cut back by 0 bases and J by 4 bases. Germline V gene sequence: CDR1 LGHNA, CDR2 YSLEER. The CDR3, as DNA: TGCGCCAGCAGCCAAGATAGAGTAGCGGGGGGGCGAGAGACCCAGTACTTC. Its translation: CASSQDRVAGGRETQYF.

Points on this clone: Relative to the germline gene, one junction end is altered; a read error may explain this. The sample has other DNA sequences that encode this CDR3 too. This chain connects TRBV6-6 to TRBJ1-1, with TRBD1 as a possible D gene (6 bases). Looked up from germline, CDR1 is MNHNY and CDR2 is SVGAGI (reference sequence). This CDR3 comprises 13 residues. The CDR3 region is CASSRQAATEAFF. As DNA, the CDR3 is TGCGCCAGCAGCAGACAGGCAGCAACTGAAGCTTTCTTT.